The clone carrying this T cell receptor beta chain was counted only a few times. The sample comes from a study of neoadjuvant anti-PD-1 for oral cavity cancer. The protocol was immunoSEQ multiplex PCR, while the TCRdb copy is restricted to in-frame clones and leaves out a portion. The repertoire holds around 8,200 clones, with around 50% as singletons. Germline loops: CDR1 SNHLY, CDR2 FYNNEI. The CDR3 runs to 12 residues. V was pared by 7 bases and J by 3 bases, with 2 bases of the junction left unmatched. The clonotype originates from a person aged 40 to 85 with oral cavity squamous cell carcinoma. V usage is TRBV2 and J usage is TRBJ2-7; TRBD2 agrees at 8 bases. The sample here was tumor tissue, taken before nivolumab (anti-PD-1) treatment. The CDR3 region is CASKREGYEQYF. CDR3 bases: TGTGCCAGCAAACGGGAGGGCTACGAGCAGTACTTC.